The rows below give T cell receptor beta chains drawn from one sample of a study of T cells after yellow fever vaccination. A single record per CDR3 protein comes from TCRdb applying MiXCR to the 5' RACE reads. The sample yields about 630,000 distinct CDR3 sequences, 9% to 15% seen once. The specimen was PBMCs, collected on the day of the yellow fever booster vaccination. Receptors originate from a man under 40 who received the YFV17D yellow fever vaccine. Both conserved end residues are trimmed from each CDR3. Each record gives: clone size, V gene, J gene, CDR3 protein. Clone size is not always given. Where it is, it says once, few, many or a class for expanded clones.

few	TRBV2	TRBJ2-5	ASSEFEPGGLGETQY
-	TRBV12-3/TRBV12-4	TRBJ2-6	ASRTQGPGANVLT
-	TRBV29-1	TRBJ1-3	SVIDSSGNTIY
-	TRBV5-1	TRBJ2-5	ASSLRLAGGYESQY
-	TRBV10-2	TRBJ1-1	ASSRGGGAGVAEAF
many	TRBV29-1	TRBJ2-7	SVLLGTGEGEQY
-	TRBV12-3/TRBV12-4	TRBJ2-5	ASSPPQGLAGGETQY
-	TRBV7-2	TRBJ2-3	ASSFSSQRTDTQY
few	TRBV7-2	TRBJ2-7	ASSFGADYSYEQY
-	TRBV25-1	TRBJ1-4	ASRGTVSKLF
-	TRBV20-1	TRBJ1-5	SARDRVRGQPQH
few	TRBV25-1	TRBJ2-1	ASSRVGDRGRNEQF
-	TRBV19	TRBJ1-4	ASSIRTTRPNEKLF
-	TRBV6-5	TRBJ1-1	ASSLSVGMNTEAF
many	TRBV5-1	TRBJ2-7	ASSLDSALGQY
-	TRBV24-1	TRBJ2-1	ATSDPWTGARGSNEQF
-	TRBV30	TRBJ1-6	AWSQETPNSPLH